This T cell receptor beta chain was sequenced for a study of cytomegalovirus exposure and HLA in healthy donors (dated by TCRdb to 2016 to 2017). Study-wide context: An earlier analysis of a few hundred of the donors reported about 300 Gb of sequence data and approximately 120 million unique TCR beta sequences obtained from some 170 million T cells. The aim of the study was to test whether cataloging public T cell receptors could identify signatures of past pathogen exposure. The number of donors typed differed by locus, with about 629-640 for A, B, C, DRB1 and DQB1, around 520 for DQA1, over 600 for DPA1, and some 470 for DPB1. High-throughput TCR immunosequencing, statistical association of individual TCRs with disease status, and machine learning were combined to predict cytomegalovirus infection status. The study profiled the T cell repertoires of more than 500 subjects by immunosequencing and related them to cytomegalovirus serostatus. Alongside the repertoire data, information on donor age, sex, ethnicity and CMV serostatus was compiled. A later genetic analysis used genome-wide SNP genotypes for 398 of the 666 donors, treating that subset as a discovery cohort. The later analysis used no new phenotypic data to find candidate immune exposures, relying instead on TCR beta sequences and their occurrence across donors. Class I and class II HLA loci were covered by the typing at four-digit resolution. All discovery cohort repertoires had been generated using a single sequencing platform. An earlier analysis of fewer than 750 of the donors used high-throughput TCR beta sequencing to judge whether each TCR beta V gene segment behaved as functional or pseudogenic. Approximately 300 gigabases of sequencing data and around 85 million unique TCR sequences made up an early release that covered approximately 650 HLA-typed donors. Across 300 to 500 genotyped donors of the cohort, an average of about 200,000 unique TCR beta nucleotide sequences per donor were sequenced, and approximately 17% of those sequences were non-productive. Along with the approximately 600-subject first cohort, a separate validation cohort of approximately 110 different subjects was used. A handful of DR-DQ haplotypes were handled as single units for association and clustering because linkage in the cohort was strong. A later analysis re-examined previously published TCR beta repertoires from several hundred donors and added high-resolution HLA genotyping to investigate patterns of TCR occurrence. Of the approximately 370 genotyped donors, roughly 80% were placed in the genetic ancestry cluster associated with self-reported Caucasian donors. The paper as a whole reports these results and caveats: A later analysis associated 16,951 TCR beta sequences with specific HLA alleles at a false discovery rate of 0.05. Because some donors lacked HLA typing at each locus, the association tests relied only on the typed subset. The classifier was reported to diagnose cytomegalovirus status with high specificity and sensitivity in both the original and validation cohorts. The sequencing pipeline was judged likely to have produced a cluster of highly shared sequence variants as a technical artifact. In the study, some 180 TCR beta chains were listed as associated with cytomegalovirus. Only TCR beta chains were sequenced in this cohort, and the absence of alpha or paired-chain data limited detectable features. A few of the identified cytomegalovirus-associated TCR beta chains were confirmed in vitro to be specific for cytomegalovirus antigens. Broadly in line with IMGT annotations, most TCR beta V segments showed up in productive rearrangements about 87% or about 30% of the time in an earlier analysis of several hundred of the donors. Strong co-occurrence of HLA alleles, especially DR and DQ, made assigning TCR associations to individual alleles difficult. Linkage disequilibrium might explain the correlated functional status among segregating V segments, but an unknown experimental factor could not be excluded. The presence/absence analyses assumed that sequencing depth was roughly uniform across donors, and that assumption may not be true. In a later analysis, several top co-occurrence clusters were reported to appear linked to parvovirus B19, influenza, CMV and Epstein-Barr virus. A later analysis found that most CMV-associated TCR beta chains appeared HLA-restricted, with HLA associations seemingly driven largely by CMV exposure. V-gene and J-gene trimming of TCR beta chains was associated with a missense DCLRE1C variant in a later genetic analysis, and the association was replicated in an independent cohort. For the cohort, immune exposure information was limited to CMV serostatus. The earlier analysis of 587 of the donors excluded seventeen rarely observed V segments, including chromosome 9 orphons, because counts were too low. The 87-base-pair reads could not distinguish some IMGT-functional V segments, including TRBV6-2 and TRBV6-3, so those segments were excluded. A later analysis found that HLA-associated TCR beta chains were more clonally expanded and had lower generation probabilities than equally common non-associated chains. A further reported finding was that TCR beta sequences accurately predicted the HLA-A and HLA-B alleles for most subjects in the first cohort. Most TCR sequences were observed very rarely across donors, whereas some public TCRs were present in many individuals. According to the authors, the approach could potentially be generalized to other disease states and immunological phenotypes. In a later genetic analysis, fewer N-insertions in productive TCRs were reported among donors in an Asian-associated ancestry cluster than the roughly 640-donor mean. A later analysis found that TCR association rates varied across HLA loci, with DRB1 alleles showing the most associated TCRs and HLA-C alleles the fewest.

The cohort comprised 666 healthy bone marrow donors. All cohort members were sampled while nominally healthy, although unrecorded immune exposures were likely present. The donor tested CMV seropositive and was one of the 289 seropositive cohort members. Every donor gave a peripheral blood sample, and the peripheral blood mononuclear cells from that sample were used for TCR beta sequencing. Genomic DNA was extracted from the blood cell samples with the Qiagen DNeasy Blood Extraction Kit. CDR1 and CDR2 are read off the germline V gene as SNHLY and FYNNEI. The trim is 9 bases for V and 1 base for J, with a gap of 12 bases between the germline ends. Spanning cysteine to phenylalanine, the CDR3 consists of 13 amino acids. Only CDR3 DNA is held: 39 bases, read in frame from base 1. Library generation was performed with the immunoSEQ multiplex PCR assay. For the multiplex PCR, a mixture combining 60 forward primers for TCR Vbeta segments and 13 reverse primers for TCR Jbeta segments was used. The CDR3 region of rearranged TCR beta genes was amplified from genomic DNA with a multiplex PCR assay. The amplified TCR beta libraries were sequenced on the Illumina HiSeq System as 87-base-pair reads. The paper's processing steps were these. A later analysis counted around 72 million unique TCR beta chains across the 640 or so repertoires, and about 10 million of these chains were shared by at least two donors. A nearest-neighbor algorithm error-corrected the raw reads and collapsed the reads into unique sequences, merging closely related sequences to remove PCR and sequencing errors. V, D and J gene segments were assigned by aligning CDR3 sequences to IMGT reference sequences. For a sequence to be retained, a match of at least six nucleotides was required to both a V gene segment and a J gene segment. Rearrangements were called productive when the CDR3 lacked stop codons and stayed in frame with V and J; all others were non-productive. Following IMGT convention, CDR3 was defined as the stretch from the second conserved V-encoded cysteine up to the conserved J-encoded phenylalanine. The earlier analysis of 587 of the donors excluded sequences that lacked an unambiguous match to a single V gene segment. In an earlier analysis of several hundred of the donors, V segments were called functional above 56.7% productive rearrangements and were called segregating when the between-donor standard deviation exceeded 5%. To diagnose cytomegalovirus status from the catalog of TCR beta chain sequences, a statistical classification framework was built. In a later analysis, TCR nucleotide sequences were compared against IMGT/GENE-DB human TR gene sequences so that V and J genes could be assigned. The TCRdist pipeline was used in a later analysis to assign CDR3 sequences and most-parsimonious VDJ recombination scenarios. In a later analysis, each TCR beta chain was defined by its CDR3 amino acid sequence together with its V-gene family, and reads without a unique V-gene family were excluded. A later analysis removed nearly 600 highly shared, low-generation-probability nucleotide sequences to deal with suspected cross-contamination and a sequencing artifact. For each public chain, a later analysis derived a clonal expansion index from normalized ranks of inferred template counts within each repertoire. A later analysis computed generation probabilities with a VDJ recombination model fitted to out-of-frame rearrangements, and checked the results against IGoR. In a later analysis, TCR-TCR, TCR-HLA and TCR-CMV co-occurrence was scored with hypergeometric tests, and a repertoire-size bias correction was applied to TCR pairs. In a later analysis, false discovery rates were estimated by permuting HLA or CMV assignments 20 times. A later analysis grouped co-occurring TCRs with DBSCAN, adding TCRdist sequence similarity when clustering within HLA-allele-positive subsets. For co-occurrence clustering, repertoires with fewer than 30,000 or more than 120,000 public chains were excluded, along with roughly five repertoires with anomalous nucleotide sharing. TCRdb stores this immuneACCESS table with in-frame sequences only. Part of the clones is absent; in the studies checked, under half of the shortfall reflects unresolved V genes, and no reason is known for the rest. V and J calls and clone size are copied from that table; D and trimming were computed from the DNA. Present in this sample are more than 95,000 clones, approximately 75% of which were seen just once. The ten largest clones capture 4.5% to 5% of the sample.

As regards this clone: Its antigen is currently not known. No much larger clonotype is one base removed from it; base qualities were not supplied.

The chain is made from TRBV2 and TRBJ1-1, with the D gene too uncertain to name. This TCR was recovered from a man aged 50 to 59 in good health and CMV-seropositive. The sample consisted of PBMCs. Here the CDR3 is given as CARAQPQNTEAFF. The sequenced DNA is TGTGCCAGGGCACAGCCCCAGAACACTGAAGCTTTCTTT.